The entry below describes one T cell receptor (beta chain). Its antigen is still unknown. This sample was included in a study of cytomegalovirus exposure and HLA in healthy donors. The PCR contained 60 Vbeta and 13 Jbeta primers. Method: immunoSEQ multiplex PCR; TCRdb's copy keeps in-frame clones and lacks some. Among around 230,000 clones listed, over 60% were seen once. CDR1 is SNHLY, CDR2 FYNNEI, per germline. The CDR3 runs 18 residues. V was pared by 4 bases and J by 0 bases, with 9 bases of the junction left unmatched. Study results and caveats: When the data were analyzed later, several of the most significant clusters appeared to be linked to common viral pathogens.

Sequencing was carried out using PBMCs. The source is a male donor in good health and CMV-seronegative. This chain links TRBV2 with TRBJ1-6; 7 bases are a match to TRBD1. The CDR3 spells CASSGDRAKSSYNSPLHF. The CDR3 DNA reads TGTGCCAGCAGTGGGGACAGAGCGAAGAGCTCCTATAATTCACCCCTCCACTTT.